A selection of T cell receptor beta chains follows, all from one sample in a study of blood T cell repertoires in COVID-19. The method was immunoSEQ multiplex PCR; TCRdb's version includes in-frame clones alone and lacks a portion of them. The data hold 90,000 to 150,000 clones, with 79% observed a single time. The specimen sequenced was peripheral blood. The source of these receptors is a woman aged 80 or over with acute or convalescent COVID-19. CDR3s include the opening cysteine and the closing phenylalanine or tryptophan. Fields, in order: D gene, clone size, V gene, J gene, CDR3 DNA, CDR3 protein. D genes are given only for firm matches. Clone size is stated in some rows and not others, as once, few, many or a class when expanded.

d_call: .; clone_size: once; v_call: TRBV5-6; j_call: TRBJ2-2; cdr3_nt: TGTGCCAGCAGCTTTGACGGGATGGCGTCGACCGGGGAGCTGTTTTTT; cdr3_aa: CASSFDGMASTGELFF
d_call: .; clone_size: .; v_call: TRBV6-6; j_call: TRBJ1-4; cdr3_nt: TGTGCCAGCAGTCCCGGGAATGAAAAACTGTTTTTT; cdr3_aa: CASSPGNEKLFF
d_call: TRBD1; clone_size: .; v_call: TRBV28; j_call: TRBJ2-7; cdr3_nt: TGTGCCAGCAGTTCAACCCGGGACAGTTACTACGAGCAGTACTTC; cdr3_aa: CASSSTRDSYYEQYF
d_call: TRBD1; clone_size: .; v_call: TRBV10-1; j_call: TRBJ1-2; cdr3_nt: TGCGCCAGCAGTGATTCTCTGGACAGGGGAAGCTATGGCTACACCTTC; cdr3_aa: CASSDSLDRGSYGYTF
d_call: TRBD1; clone_size: .; v_call: TRBV2; j_call: TRBJ2-2; cdr3_nt: TGTGCCAGCGGGTCGGGACAGGGCTTCACCGGGGAGCTGTTTTTT; cdr3_aa: CASGSGQGFTGELFF
d_call: .; clone_size: .; v_call: TRBV28; j_call: TRBJ1-4; cdr3_nt: TGTGCCAGCAGTTTGGGCCAGTTTAATGAAAAACTGTTTTTT; cdr3_aa: CASSLGQFNEKLFF
d_call: .; clone_size: .; v_call: TRBV7-8; j_call: TRBJ1-4; cdr3_nt: TGTGCCAGCTCGACAGGTTTGGTGGAGTATGAAAAACTGTTTTTT; cdr3_aa: CASSTGLVEYEKLFF
d_call: TRBD1; clone_size: .; v_call: TRBV5-8; j_call: TRBJ2-3; cdr3_nt: TGTGCCAGCCGCGGTAGGGGGCGAACGCAGTATTTT; cdr3_aa: CASRGRGRTQYF
d_call: .; clone_size: .; v_call: TRBV7-2; j_call: TRBJ1-3; cdr3_nt: TGTGCCAGCAGCTCGCCATGGGACAACTCTGGAAACACCATATATTTT; cdr3_aa: CASSSPWDNSGNTIYF
d_call: .; clone_size: .; v_call: TRBV28; j_call: TRBJ1-5; cdr3_nt: TGTGCCAGCAGCCCCACGCAGGGAGGGATACAGCCCCAGCATTTT; cdr3_aa: CASSPTQGGIQPQHF
d_call: TRBD1; clone_size: .; v_call: TRBV6-5; j_call: TRBJ1-4; cdr3_nt: TGTGCCAGCAGCCGACAGGGCCGGGATGAAAAACTGTTTTTT; cdr3_aa: CASSRQGRDEKLFF
d_call: TRBD2; clone_size: .; v_call: TRBV5-5; j_call: TRBJ2-5; cdr3_nt: TGTGCCAGCAGCTCTAGCGGGGCGGGGGAGACCCAGTACTTC; cdr3_aa: CASSSSGAGETQYF
d_call: TRBD1; clone_size: once; v_call: TRBV28; j_call: TRBJ1-1; cdr3_nt: TGTGCCACCGCACGGGGGACAGTAAGGGCTTTCTTT; cdr3_aa: CATARGTVRAFF
d_call: TRBD1; clone_size: once; v_call: TRBV7-3; j_call: TRBJ2-1; cdr3_nt: TGTGCCAGCAGCCAGGGACAGCGATTCGGTGAGCAGTTCTTC; cdr3_aa: CASSQGQRFGEQFF
d_call: .; clone_size: few; v_call: TRBV2; j_call: TRBJ1-5; cdr3_nt: TGTGCCAGCAGTACCACAGGGCTGAGCAATCAGCCCCAGCATTTT; cdr3_aa: CASSTTGLSNQPQHF
d_call: .; clone_size: .; v_call: TRBV7-9; j_call: TRBJ1-1; cdr3_nt: TGTGCCAGCAGCCCACTCACTGAAGCTTTCTTT; cdr3_aa: CASSPLTEAFF
d_call: TRBD1; clone_size: .; v_call: TRBV3-1/TRBV3-2; j_call: TRBJ1-5; cdr3_nt: TGTGCCAGCAGCCAAGATTCGACAGGGAATCAGCCCCAGCATTTT; cdr3_aa: CASSQDSTGNQPQHF
d_call: TRBD1; clone_size: .; v_call: TRBV14; j_call: TRBJ1-6; cdr3_nt: TGTGCCAGCAGAAGGACAGGTAATTCACCCCTCCACTTT; cdr3_aa: CASRRTGNSPLHF
d_call: TRBD1; clone_size: .; v_call: TRBV6-5; j_call: TRBJ2-5; cdr3_nt: TGTGCCAGCAGGGGACAGGGGGCGGGAGGAGAGACCCAGTACTTC; cdr3_aa: CASRGQGAGGETQYF
d_call: .; clone_size: .; v_call: TRBV30; j_call: TRBJ1-1; cdr3_nt: TGTGCCTGGAGCCTCCTACAGGGAAGGAGCACTGAAGCTTTCTTT; cdr3_aa: CAWSLLQGRSTEAFF
d_call: .; clone_size: .; v_call: TRBV11-2; j_call: TRBJ1-1; cdr3_nt: TGTGCCAGCAGCCGTGGGGGCAACACTGAAGCTTTCTTT; cdr3_aa: CASSRGGNTEAFF
d_call: .; clone_size: .; v_call: TRBV5-6; j_call: TRBJ1-3; cdr3_nt: TGTGCCAGCAGCTCAGCGCCTGGAAACACCATATATTTT; cdr3_aa: CASSSAPGNTIYF
d_call: .; clone_size: few; v_call: TRBV19; j_call: TRBJ2-5; cdr3_nt: TGTGCCAGTAGTATAAGCGCTAGGGAGACCCAGTACTTC; cdr3_aa: CASSISARETQYF
d_call: TRBD1; clone_size: .; v_call: TRBV5-1; j_call: TRBJ1-1; cdr3_nt: TGCGCCAGCAGCTTGGCACCCAGACAGGGAGGCACTGAAGCTTTCTTT; cdr3_aa: CASSLAPRQGGTEAFF
d_call: .; clone_size: .; v_call: TRBV4-2; j_call: TRBJ1-4; cdr3_nt: TGTGCCAGCAGCTATGCTCCAGGACTGACTAATGAAAAACTGTTTTTT; cdr3_aa: CASSYAPGLTNEKLFF
d_call: TRBD2; clone_size: .; v_call: TRBV9; j_call: TRBJ2-3; cdr3_nt: TGTGCCAGCAGCCCTCCCCCCAGTGGACTAGCGGGAGGGTTGGGCACAGATACGCAGTATTTT; cdr3_aa: CASSPPPSGLAGGLGTDTQYF
d_call: .; clone_size: once; v_call: TRBV30; j_call: TRBJ1-3; cdr3_nt: TGTGCCTGGAGTAGGGGAATGGGAAACACCATATATTTT; cdr3_aa: CAWSRGMGNTIYF
d_call: TRBD2; clone_size: once; v_call: TRBV4-2; j_call: TRBJ2-5; cdr3_nt: TGTGCCAGCAGCCCCCGAACCGGACTAGCGGGGGGCCAAGAGACCCAGTACTTC; cdr3_aa: CASSPRTGLAGGQETQYF
d_call: TRBD1; clone_size: .; v_call: TRBV7-9; j_call: TRBJ1-2; cdr3_nt: TGTGCCAGCAGCTCCGGACAGGGTGGGCCCTATGGCTACACCTTC; cdr3_aa: CASSSGQGGPYGYTF
d_call: .; clone_size: .; v_call: TRBV7-2; j_call: TRBJ1-2; cdr3_nt: TGTGCCAGCAGCTTAATCAGGGGCGACTATGGCTACACCTTC; cdr3_aa: CASSLIRGDYGYTF
d_call: TRBD1; clone_size: .; v_call: TRBV10-3; j_call: TRBJ1-3; cdr3_nt: TGTGCCATCAGTCCCTCCGGCGGACAGGTTGGAAACACCATATATTTT; cdr3_aa: CAISPSGGQVGNTIYF
d_call: .; clone_size: .; v_call: TRBV6-2/TRBV6-3; j_call: TRBJ2-3; cdr3_nt: TGTGCCAGCAGTATGAGGGTCCCCACCCAGTATTTT; cdr3_aa: CASSMRVPTQYF
d_call: .; clone_size: .; v_call: TRBV30; j_call: TRBJ2-3; cdr3_nt: TGTGCCTGGGTTCTAGCTAGCACAGATACGCAGTATTTT; cdr3_aa: CAWVLASTDTQYF
d_call: .; clone_size: .; v_call: TRBV29-1; j_call: TRBJ1-1; cdr3_nt: TGCAGCGTTGGAGAAACATTGAACACTGAAGCTTTCTTT; cdr3_aa: CSVGETLNTEAFF
d_call: .; clone_size: .; v_call: TRBV28; j_call: TRBJ1-2; cdr3_nt: TGTGCCAGCGGCCTCTACACCTTC; cdr3_aa: CASGLYTF
d_call: .; clone_size: .; v_call: TRBV19; j_call: TRBJ1-1; cdr3_nt: TGTGCCAGTAGTAATGGGGCATGGAACACTGAAGCTTTCTTT; cdr3_aa: CASSNGAWNTEAFF
d_call: .; clone_size: .; v_call: TRBV15; j_call: TRBJ1-1; cdr3_nt: TGTGCCACCAGCACGCAACAGGGTGGCACTGAAGCTTTCTTT; cdr3_aa: CATSTQQGGTEAFF
d_call: .; clone_size: .; v_call: TRBV27; j_call: TRBJ1-2; cdr3_nt: TGTGCCAGCAGTCCCCGACAGGAGTACTATGGCTACACCTTC; cdr3_aa: CASSPRQEYYGYTF
d_call: .; clone_size: .; v_call: TRBV19; j_call: TRBJ1-2; cdr3_nt: TGTGCCAGTTCCCTTCGTGCTAACTATGGCTACACCTTC; cdr3_aa: CASSLRANYGYTF
d_call: .; clone_size: .; v_call: TRBV24-1; j_call: TRBJ2-3; cdr3_nt: TGTGCCACCAGTGGTGGGGCCGCAGATACGCAGTATTTT; cdr3_aa: CATSGGAADTQYF
d_call: TRBD1; clone_size: .; v_call: TRBV3-1/TRBV3-2; j_call: TRBJ1-2; cdr3_nt: TGTGCCAGCAGCCAAGGGACAGGGGTCTCCGGCTACACCTTC; cdr3_aa: CASSQGTGVSGYTF
d_call: .; clone_size: .; v_call: TRBV7-2; j_call: TRBJ2-5; cdr3_nt: TGTGCCAGCAGCTTAGGCGTTCACAGCCAAGAGACCCAGTACTTC; cdr3_aa: CASSLGVHSQETQYF
d_call: .; clone_size: .; v_call: TRBV28; j_call: TRBJ1-2; cdr3_nt: TGTGCCAGCAGTTTACCAGATAACTATGGCTACACCTTC; cdr3_aa: CASSLPDNYGYTF
d_call: TRBD2; clone_size: .; v_call: TRBV28; j_call: TRBJ2-5; cdr3_nt: TGTGCCAGCTTTCCTTTAGCGGGAGTTGCGGAGACCCAGTACTTC; cdr3_aa: CASFPLAGVAETQYF
d_call: TRBD2; clone_size: .; v_call: TRBV4-2; j_call: TRBJ2-3; cdr3_nt: TGTGCCAGCAGCCAATCCCGACTAGCGGGGAGCACAGATACGCAGTATTTT; cdr3_aa: CASSQSRLAGSTDTQYF
d_call: .; clone_size: .; v_call: TRBV7-2; j_call: TRBJ1-5; cdr3_nt: TGTGCCAGCAGCCCATCTGCAGGGAACAATCAGCCCCAGCATTTT; cdr3_aa: CASSPSAGNNQPQHF
d_call: .; clone_size: .; v_call: TRBV5-4; j_call: TRBJ1-1; cdr3_nt: TGTGCCAGCAGCTTGGGGGAGGGAATGAACACTGAAGCTTTCTTT; cdr3_aa: CASSLGEGMNTEAFF
d_call: TRBD2; clone_size: .; v_call: TRBV5-1; j_call: TRBJ2-6; cdr3_nt: TGCGCCAGCACCCCGGGGGGGGGCGCTGGGGCCAACGTCCTGACTTTC; cdr3_aa: CASTPGGGAGANVLTF
d_call: .; clone_size: few; v_call: TRBV28; j_call: TRBJ1-2; cdr3_nt: TGTGCCAGCAGTTTGCTCACAGATAACTATGGCTACACCTTC; cdr3_aa: CASSLLTDNYGYTF
d_call: .; clone_size: .; v_call: TRBV5-1; j_call: TRBJ2-1; cdr3_nt: TGCGCCAGCAGCCCCCGGGCGGGCTCCTACAATGAGCAGTTCTTC; cdr3_aa: CASSPRAGSYNEQFF
d_call: TRBD1; clone_size: once; v_call: TRBV5-6; j_call: TRBJ1-4; cdr3_nt: TGTGCCAGCAGCTCGGGACAGGGTCTGAGAGAAAAACTGTTTTTT; cdr3_aa: CASSSGQGLREKLFF
d_call: TRBD1; clone_size: .; v_call: TRBV18; j_call: TRBJ1-1; cdr3_nt: TGTGCCAGCTCACCGGGACAGGGAACGAACACTGAAGCTTTCTTT; cdr3_aa: CASSPGQGTNTEAFF
d_call: .; clone_size: .; v_call: TRBV5-1; j_call: TRBJ1-4; cdr3_nt: TGCGCCAGCAGCTTGGAAGGGGGTACTAATGAAAAACTGTTTTTT; cdr3_aa: CASSLEGGTNEKLFF
d_call: TRBD2; clone_size: .; v_call: TRBV24-1; j_call: TRBJ2-1; cdr3_nt: TGTGCCACCAGTGACCCTAGCGGGAACAGGTGGCATGAGCAGTTCTTC; cdr3_aa: CATSDPSGNRWHEQFF
d_call: .; clone_size: .; v_call: TRBV5-1; j_call: TRBJ1-5; cdr3_nt: TGCGCCAGCAGCCCAACGGCCGGGGGGACTGACCAGCCCCAGCATTTT; cdr3_aa: CASSPTAGGTDQPQHF